The clone carrying this T cell receptor beta chain showed up just a few times. Its antigen is undetermined. This sample stems from a study of blood T cells in healthy people across ages. Study conclusions and caveats: Unsorted PBMCs prevented conclusive naive versus antigen-experienced comparison. Observed TCR beta diversity per million T cells went down as age went up. This fall followed a roughly linear course with age.

A sample-barcoded 5' primer and a J-beta primer mix were used in a second PCR of about 7 to 12 cycles. Through a template-switch adaptor with 12 random nucleotides, each cDNA molecule received a tag. CDR3-containing paired-end reads numbered at least 2.5 million in each sample. TCRdb re-called the 5' RACE reads through MiXCR, storing one row per CDR3 protein. This sample has over a million distinct CDR3 sequences; roughly two fifths occur once, and the top ten carry roughly 3.7%. V gave up 7 bases and J gave up 10 bases; unmatched junction bases: 15. Germline-derived CDR1 and CDR2 are MNHEY and SVGEGT. The CDR3 totals 15 residues.

The receptor was isolated from a woman aged 18-29 years in good health. Material: blood. The chain is built from TRBV6-2 or TRBV6-3 and TRBJ2-1; 8 bases are shared with TRBD1. Here the CDR3 DNA reads TGTGCCAGCACTACCGCGCGGACAGGGAAAAGCGAGCAGTTCTTC. Translating gives CASTTARTGKSEQFF.